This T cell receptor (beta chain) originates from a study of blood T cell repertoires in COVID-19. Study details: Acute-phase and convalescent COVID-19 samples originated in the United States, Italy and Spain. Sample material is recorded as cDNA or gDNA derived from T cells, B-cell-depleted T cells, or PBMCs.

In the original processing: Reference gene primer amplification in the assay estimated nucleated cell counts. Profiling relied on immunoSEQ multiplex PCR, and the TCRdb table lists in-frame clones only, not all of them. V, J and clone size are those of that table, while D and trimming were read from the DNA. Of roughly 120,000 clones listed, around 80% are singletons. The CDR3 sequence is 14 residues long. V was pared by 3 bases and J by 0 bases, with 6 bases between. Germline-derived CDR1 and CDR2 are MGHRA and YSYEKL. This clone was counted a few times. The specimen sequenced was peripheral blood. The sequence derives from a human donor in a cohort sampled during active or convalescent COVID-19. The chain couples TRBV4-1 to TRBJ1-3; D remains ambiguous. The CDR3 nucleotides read TGCGCCAGCAGCCATCACAGCTCTGGAAACACCATATATTTT. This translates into CASSHHSSGNTIYF.